This T cell receptor (beta chain) was identified during a study of PD-1 blockade in classical Hodgkin lymphoma. Deletions cut 8 bases from V and 0 bases from J, with 20 bases between. Germline V gives CDR1 MDHEN, CDR2 SYDVKM. The CDR3 extends over 17 amino acids. In regard to this clone: The target antigen is unknown.

Noted time point: newly diagnosed, previously untreated cHL patient sample. Newly diagnosed classical Hodgkin lymphoma PBMCs, still untreated, provided the comparison samples. The data were produced by immunoSEQ multiplex PCR, yet TCRdb's version contains in-frame clones alone and is incomplete. The sample lists tens of thousands of clones, more than 75% occurring once. General study points: Nothing has yet pinned down what causes the repertoire differences, possibly disease activity or prior therapy.

Input material: peripheral blood mononuclear cells (PBMCs). The sequence was obtained from a human donor with classical Hodgkin lymphoma. The rearrangement links TRBV28 to TRBJ2-1, with TRBD2 as a possible D gene (6 bases). The CDR3 here is CASSLSAGLSSYNEQFF. In nucleotides, the CDR3 is TGTGCCAGCTCATTATCGGCGGGGCTAAGCTCCTACAATGAGCAGTTCTTC.